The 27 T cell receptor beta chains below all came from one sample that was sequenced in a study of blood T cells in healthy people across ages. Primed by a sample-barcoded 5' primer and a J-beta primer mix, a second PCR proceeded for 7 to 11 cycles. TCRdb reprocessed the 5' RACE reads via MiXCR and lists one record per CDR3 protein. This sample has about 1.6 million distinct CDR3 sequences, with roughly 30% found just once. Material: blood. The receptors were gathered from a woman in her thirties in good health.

The CDR3 DNA reads as TGCGCCAGCACCCGGGACACCGTCAGCTCCTACGAGCAGTACTTC. Protein product: CASTRDTVSSYEQYF. This chain links TRBV5-1 with TRBJ2-7; D is possibly TRBD1 (6 bases). The V end was cut by 6 bases, the J end by 0 bases, with 16 bases between. CDR3 length: 15 amino acids. Germline V lookup: CDR1 SGHRS, CDR2 YFSETQ.

The CDR3 loop is CASSPLPRFPYNQPQHF. The CDR3 DNA reads TGTGCCAGCAGCCCTCTTCCCAGGTTTCCCTATAATCAGCCCCAGCATTTT. The chain links TRBV7-8 to TRBJ1-5; D unresolved. The germline gives CDR1 SGHVS, CDR2 FQNEAQ. V was cut by 5 bases and J by 4 bases, with 21 bases left in between. The CDR3 runs to 17 residues.

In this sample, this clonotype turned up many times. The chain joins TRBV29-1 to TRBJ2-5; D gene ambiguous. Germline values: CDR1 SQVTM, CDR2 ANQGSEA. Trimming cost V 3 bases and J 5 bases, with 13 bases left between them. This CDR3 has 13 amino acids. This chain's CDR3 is CSVDEAVQETQYF. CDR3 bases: TGCAGCGTTGATGAGGCTGTCCAGGAGACCCAGTACTTC.

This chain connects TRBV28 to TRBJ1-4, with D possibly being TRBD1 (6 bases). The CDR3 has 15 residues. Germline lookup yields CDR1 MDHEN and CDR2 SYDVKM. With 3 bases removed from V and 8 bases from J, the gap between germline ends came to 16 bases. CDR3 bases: TGTGCCAGCAGTTTGCCCGACAGGTCGGGGGAAAAACTGTTTTTT. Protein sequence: CASSLPDRSGEKLFF.

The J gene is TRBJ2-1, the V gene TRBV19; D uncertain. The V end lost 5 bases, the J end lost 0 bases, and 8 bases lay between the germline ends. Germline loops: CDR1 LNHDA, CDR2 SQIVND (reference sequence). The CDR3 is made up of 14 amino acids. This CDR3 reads CASSPRVSYNEQFF. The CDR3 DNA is TGTGCCAGTAGTCCGCGTGTCTCCTACAATGAGCAGTTCTTC.

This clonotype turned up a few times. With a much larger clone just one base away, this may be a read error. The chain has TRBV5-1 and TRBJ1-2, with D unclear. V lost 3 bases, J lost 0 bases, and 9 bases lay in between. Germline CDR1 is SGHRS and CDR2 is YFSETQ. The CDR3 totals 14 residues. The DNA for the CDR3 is TGCGCCAGCAGCTGGGCCGAGTCTAACTATGGCTACACCTTC. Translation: CASSWAESNYGYTF.

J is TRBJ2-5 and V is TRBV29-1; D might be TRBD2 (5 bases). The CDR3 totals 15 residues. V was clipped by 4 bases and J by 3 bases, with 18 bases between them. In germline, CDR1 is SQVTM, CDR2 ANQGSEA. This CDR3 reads CSVGTVGAYEETQYF. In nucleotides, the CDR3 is TGCAGCGTTGGTACTGTGGGAGCTTATGAAGAGACCCAGTACTTC.

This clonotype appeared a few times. CDR3 sequence: CASSLGSAGGREQFF. The DNA of the CDR3 is TGTGCCAGCAGCTTAGGTTCAGCGGGCGGGAGAGAGCAGTTCTTC. The chain employs TRBV7-2 and TRBJ2-1; 7 positions match TRBD2. CDR1 is SGHTA and CDR2 is FQGNSA in the germline V gene. The CDR3 runs 15 residues. With V trimmed by 1 base and J by 10 bases, 10 bases remained unmatched.

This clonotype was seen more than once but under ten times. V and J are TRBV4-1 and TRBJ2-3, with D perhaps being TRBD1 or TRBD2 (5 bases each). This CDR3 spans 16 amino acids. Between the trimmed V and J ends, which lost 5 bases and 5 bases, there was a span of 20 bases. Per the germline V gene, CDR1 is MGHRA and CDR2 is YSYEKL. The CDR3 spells CASSARVRDPQDTQYF. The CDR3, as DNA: TGCGCCAGCAGCGCAAGAGTTCGGGACCCCCAAGATACGCAGTATTTT.

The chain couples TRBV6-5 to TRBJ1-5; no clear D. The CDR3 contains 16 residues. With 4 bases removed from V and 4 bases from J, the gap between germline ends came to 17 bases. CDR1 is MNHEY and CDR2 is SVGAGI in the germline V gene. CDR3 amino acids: CASSLGGTVGNQPQHF. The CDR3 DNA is TGTGCCAGCAGTTTGGGCGGAACGGTGGGGAATCAGCCCCAGCATTTT.

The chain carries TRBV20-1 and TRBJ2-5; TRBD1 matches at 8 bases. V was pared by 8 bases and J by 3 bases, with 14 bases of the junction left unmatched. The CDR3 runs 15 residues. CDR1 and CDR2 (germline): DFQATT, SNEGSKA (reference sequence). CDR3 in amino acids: CSLRQGPRFKETQYF. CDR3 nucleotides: TGCAGTTTAAGACAGGGGCCACGATTTAAAGAGACCCAGTACTTC.

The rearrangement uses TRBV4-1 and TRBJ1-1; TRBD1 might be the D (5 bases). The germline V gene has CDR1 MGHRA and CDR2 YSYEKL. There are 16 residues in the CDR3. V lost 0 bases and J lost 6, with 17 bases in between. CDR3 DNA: TGCGCCAGCAGCCAAGAAGAAAAGGGGTCGAGGTCTGAAGCTTTCTTT. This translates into CASSQEEKGSRSEAFF.

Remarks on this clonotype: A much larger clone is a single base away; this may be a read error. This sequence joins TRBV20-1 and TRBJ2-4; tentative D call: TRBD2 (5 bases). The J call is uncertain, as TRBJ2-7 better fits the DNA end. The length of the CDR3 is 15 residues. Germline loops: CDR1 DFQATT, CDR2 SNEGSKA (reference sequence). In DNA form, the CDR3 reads TGCAGTGCTAGAGGTCCCATCGGACTGGTGTACGAGCAGTACTTC. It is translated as CSARGPIGLVYEQYF.

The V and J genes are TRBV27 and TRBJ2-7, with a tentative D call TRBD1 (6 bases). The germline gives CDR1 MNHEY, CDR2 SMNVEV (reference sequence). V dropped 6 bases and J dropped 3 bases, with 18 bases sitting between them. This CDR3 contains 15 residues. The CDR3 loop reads CASREGQSFFYEQYF. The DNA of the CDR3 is TGTGCCAGCAGGGAAGGACAGTCTTTTTTCTACGAGCAGTACTTC.

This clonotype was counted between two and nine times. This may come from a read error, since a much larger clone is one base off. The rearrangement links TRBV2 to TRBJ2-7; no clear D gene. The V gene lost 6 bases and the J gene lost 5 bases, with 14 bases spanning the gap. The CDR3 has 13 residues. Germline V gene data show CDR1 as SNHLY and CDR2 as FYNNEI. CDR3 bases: TGTGCCAGCAGGGGTTTGGGAAGAAACGAGCAGTACTTC. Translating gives CASRGLGRNEQYF.

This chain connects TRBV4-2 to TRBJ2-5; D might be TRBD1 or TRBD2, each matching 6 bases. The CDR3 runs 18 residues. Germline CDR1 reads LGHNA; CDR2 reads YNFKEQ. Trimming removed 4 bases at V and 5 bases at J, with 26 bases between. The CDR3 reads CASSLTEKGGGAEETQYF. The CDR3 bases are TGTGCCAGCAGCCTGACCGAGAAGGGGGGTGGCGCGGAGGAGACCCAGTACTTC.

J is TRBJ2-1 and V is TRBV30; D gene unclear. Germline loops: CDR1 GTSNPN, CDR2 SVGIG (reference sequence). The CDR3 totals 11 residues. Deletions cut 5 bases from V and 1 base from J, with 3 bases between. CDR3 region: CAWGSYNEQFF. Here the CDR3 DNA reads TGTGCCTGGGGTTCCTACAATGAGCAGTTCTTC.

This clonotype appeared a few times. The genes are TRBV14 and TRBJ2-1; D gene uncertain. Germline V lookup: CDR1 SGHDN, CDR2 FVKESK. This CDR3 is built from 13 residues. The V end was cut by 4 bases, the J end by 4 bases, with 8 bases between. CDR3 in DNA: TGTGCCAGCAGCCGGATCCTTTACAATGAGCAGTTCTTC. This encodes CASSRILYNEQFF.

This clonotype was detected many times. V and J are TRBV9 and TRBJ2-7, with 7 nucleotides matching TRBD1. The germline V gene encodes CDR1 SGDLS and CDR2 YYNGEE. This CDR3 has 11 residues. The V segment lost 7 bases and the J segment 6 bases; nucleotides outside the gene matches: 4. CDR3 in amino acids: CASSGGGEQYF. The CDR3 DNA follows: TGTGCCAGCTCAGGGGGTGGCGAGCAGTACTTC.

CDR3 sequence: CSARDWVLGSNQPQHF. As DNA, the CDR3 is TGCAGTGCTAGAGATTGGGTTCTAGGTAGCAATCAGCCCCAGCATTTT. The chain combines TRBV20-1 with TRBJ1-5, with D unresolved. The germline V gene encodes CDR1 DFQATT and CDR2 SNEGSKA (reference sequence). The CDR3 runs 16 residues. Trimming shortened V by 0 bases and J by 0 bases, and 12 bases separated the two germline ends.

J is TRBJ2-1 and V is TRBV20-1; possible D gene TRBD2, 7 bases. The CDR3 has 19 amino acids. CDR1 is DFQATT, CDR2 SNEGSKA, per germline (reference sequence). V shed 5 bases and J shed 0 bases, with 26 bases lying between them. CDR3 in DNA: TGCAGTGCTCACGATACTTTTGGGGGGGGCGAAGGCTCCTACAATGAGCAGTTCTTC. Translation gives CSAHDTFGGGEGSYNEQFF.

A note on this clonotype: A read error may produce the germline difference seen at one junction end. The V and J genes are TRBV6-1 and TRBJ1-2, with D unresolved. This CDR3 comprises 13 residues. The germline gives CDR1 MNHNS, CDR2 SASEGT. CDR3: CASSENKNSGYTF. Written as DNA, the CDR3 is TGTGCCAGCAGTGAAAACAAAAACTCTGGCTACACCTTC.

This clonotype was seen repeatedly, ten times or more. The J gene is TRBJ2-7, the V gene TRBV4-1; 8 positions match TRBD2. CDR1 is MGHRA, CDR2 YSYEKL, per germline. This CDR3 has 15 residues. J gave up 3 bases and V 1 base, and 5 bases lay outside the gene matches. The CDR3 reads CASSQGHGRDYEQYF. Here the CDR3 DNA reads TGCGCCAGCAGCCAAGGGCACGGGAGGGACTACGAGCAGTACTTC.

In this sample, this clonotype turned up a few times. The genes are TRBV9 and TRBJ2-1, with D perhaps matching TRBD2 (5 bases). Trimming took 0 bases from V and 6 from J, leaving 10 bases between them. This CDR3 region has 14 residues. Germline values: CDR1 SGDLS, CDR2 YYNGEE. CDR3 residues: CASSVGDYPNEQFF. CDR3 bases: TGTGCCAGCAGCGTAGGCGACTACCCCAATGAGCAGTTCTTC.

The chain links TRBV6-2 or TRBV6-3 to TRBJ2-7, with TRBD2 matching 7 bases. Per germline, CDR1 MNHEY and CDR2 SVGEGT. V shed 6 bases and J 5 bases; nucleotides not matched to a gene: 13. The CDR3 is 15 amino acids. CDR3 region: CASRTRGAGAHEQYF. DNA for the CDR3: TGTGCCAGCAGAACACGCGGGGCGGGAGCCCACGAGCAGTACTTC.

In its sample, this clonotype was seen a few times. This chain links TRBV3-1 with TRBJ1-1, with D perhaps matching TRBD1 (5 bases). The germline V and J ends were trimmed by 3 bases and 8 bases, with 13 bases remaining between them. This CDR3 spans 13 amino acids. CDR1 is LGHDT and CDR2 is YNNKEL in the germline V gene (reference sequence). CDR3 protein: CASSHLGQAEAFF. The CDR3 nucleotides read TGTGCCAGCAGCCACCTTGGACAAGCAGAAGCTTTCTTT.

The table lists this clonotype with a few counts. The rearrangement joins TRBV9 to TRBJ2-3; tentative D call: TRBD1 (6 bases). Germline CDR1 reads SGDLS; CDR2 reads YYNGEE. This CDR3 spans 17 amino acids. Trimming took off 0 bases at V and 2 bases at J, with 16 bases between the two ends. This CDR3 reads CASSVENGQSHTDTQYF. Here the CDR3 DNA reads TGTGCCAGCAGCGTAGAAAATGGACAGAGCCACACAGATACGCAGTATTTT.